A selection of T cell receptor beta chains follows, all from one sample in a study of shared T cell receptors in the human thymus. Profiling relied on immunoSEQ multiplex PCR, and the TCRdb table lists in-frame clones only, not all of them. The sample holds hundreds of thousands of clones; 70% to 90% are singletons and the top ten take roughly 0.0097%. This sample was shared with a second study, whose subject was human thymus T cells.

The sequenced material came from thymocytes. These receptors all stem from a boy under three years old with a congenital heart defect. The CDR3 runs from the conserved cysteine through the conserved F or W.

V: TRBV7-2; CDR3: CASSLLAGSSYEQYF
V: TRBV2; CDR3: CASSEAPGLLNEQFF
V: TRBV5-1; CDR3: CASSLGAREVSGANVLTF
V: TRBV7-2; CDR3: CASSSGGQGTQPQHF
V: TRBV6-1; CDR3: CASSDGQLPLLTYEQYF
V: TRBV6-1; CDR3: CASSEASNNEQFF
V: TRBV29-1; CDR3: CSVEGLQGTPFYGYTF
V: TRBV30; CDR3: CAFGQGDTEAFF
V: TRBV19; CDR3: CASSIAGSNQPQHF
V: TRBV11-2; CDR3: CASSSRGDWREKLFF
V: TRBV12-2; CDR3: CASRSGRLRAYEQYF
V: TRBV7-2; CDR3: CASSSNGGEQFF
V: TRBV7-2; CDR3: CASSSGLAGVSTGELFF
V: TRBV4-3; CDR3: CASSQDKGSLAGDNEQFF
V: TRBV6-4; CDR3: CASSGAGNEAFF
V: TRBV21-1; CDR3: CASSKETGGIPYSNQPQHF
V: TRBV18; CDR3: CASSPRQGDEQYF
V: TRBV7-9; CDR3: CASSPRDHRYEQYF
V: TRBV18; CDR3: CASSPRQGEGEQYF
V: TRBV18; CDR3: CASSPPRTDYEQYF
V: TRBV6-1; CDR3: CASSEAIRQDSYEQYF
V: TRBV7-9; CDR3: CASSPRPGQREETQYF
V: TRBV5-6; CDR3: CASSLLASGAPGANVLTF
V: TRBV5-4; CDR3: CASRSPAGDTQYF
V: TRBV27; CDR3: CASSLSRGTSGSYEQYF
V: TRBV27; CDR3: CASSQVKREGIDTQYF
V: TRBV10-3; CDR3: CAISELGLAGYNEQFF
V: TRBV4-3; CDR3: CASSQSGTVNNEQFF
V: TRBV6-5; CDR3: CASSYSREVTYEQYF
V: TRBV6-5; CDR3: CASSYSGDTDTQYF
V: TRBV28; CDR3: CASRTSGMYEQYF
V: TRBV10-3; CDR3: CAISGQNEKLFF
V: TRBV11-2; CDR3: CASSLGGLSGNTIYF
V: TRBV4-3; CDR3: CASSQRKNSAGARTDTQYF
V: TRBV19; CDR3: CASGGEGRLAGGPYEQYF
V: TRBV5-5; CDR3: CASSKRPGSSGNTIYF
V: TRBV5-6; CDR3: CASSLRQKRYLLYEQYF
V: TRBV10-3; CDR3: CASFGPSGRRGYEQYF
V: TRBV13; CDR3: CASSPLAGVSYNEQFF
V: TRBV19; CDR3: CASSMGLAGGRASYEQYF
V: TRBV6-1; CDR3: CATHGGGGAEAFF
V: TRBV4-3; CDR3: CASSLGLAEEQYF
V: TRBV12-2; CDR3: CASRLARPGTYEQYF
V: TRBV7-6; CDR3: CASSLNTGTSGMSSYNEQFF
V: TRBV5-1; CDR3: CASSLSGGSQPQHF
V: TRBV7-2; CDR3: CASSLRDRDTDTQYF
V: TRBV9; CDR3: CASSVVGGAGERLNEQFF
V: TRBV10-1; CDR3: CASIKGLAGDIHEQYF
V: TRBV14; CDR3: CASSQVSGRNIYEQYF
V: TRBV7-6; CDR3: CASSPYTSGSPYNEQFF
V: TRBV25-1; CDR3: CASSGYNRDYTYGYTF